This TCR beta chain derives from a study of cytomegalovirus exposure and HLA in healthy donors. Study in general: Ancestry clustering placed 70% to 85% of around 400 genotyped donors in the Caucasian-associated cluster. Overall study findings and caveats: The CMV antigen specificity of a few CMV-associated chains was confirmed through in vitro analysis. When a later analysis was performed, an Asian-associated ancestry cluster reportedly had fewer N-insertions than the roughly 700-donor mean.

This clone was recorded a few times. Its antigen is still unknown. Amplification used 60 Vbeta primers and 13 Jbeta primers. Only in-frame clones appear in the TCRdb table, and some are missing; sequencing was by immunoSEQ multiplex PCR. The data show tens of thousands of clones, approximately 64% seen once. Material: PBMCs. The clonotype comes from a woman aged 50 to 60 in good health and CMV-seropositive.

The CDR3 DNA reads as TGTGCCAGCAGCTCTTCATGGGGGGCTGAAGCTTTCTTT. Its translation: CASSSSWGAEAFF. This rearrangement joins TRBV7-7 to TRBJ1-1, with D possibly being TRBD1 (5 bases). Per the germline V gene, CDR1 is SSHAT and CDR2 is FNYEAQ (reference sequence). The V end lost 4 bases, the J end lost 6 bases, and 12 bases lay between the germline ends. The CDR3 is 13 residues long.